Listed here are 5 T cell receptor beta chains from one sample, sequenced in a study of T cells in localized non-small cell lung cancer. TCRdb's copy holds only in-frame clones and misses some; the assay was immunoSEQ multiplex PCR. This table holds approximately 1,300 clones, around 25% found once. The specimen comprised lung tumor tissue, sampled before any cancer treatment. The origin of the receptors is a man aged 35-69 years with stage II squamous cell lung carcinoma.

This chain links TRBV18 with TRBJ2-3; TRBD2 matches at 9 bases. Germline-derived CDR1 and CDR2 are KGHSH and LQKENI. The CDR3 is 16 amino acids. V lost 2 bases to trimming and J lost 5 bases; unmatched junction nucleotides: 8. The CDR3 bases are TGTGCCAGCTCACCAGCGACTAGCGGAGGCGGAGATACGCAGTATTTT. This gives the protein CASSPATSGGGDTQYF. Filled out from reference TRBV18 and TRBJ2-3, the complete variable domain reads NAGVMQNPRHLVRRRGQEARLRCSPMKGHSHVYWYRQLPEEGLKFMVYLQKENIIDESGMPKERFSAEFPKEGPSILRIQQVVRGDSAAYFCASSPATSGGGDTQYFGPGTRLTVL.

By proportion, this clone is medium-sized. The DNA of the CDR3 is TGTGCCAGCAGTTACTCTGTCAGCCAAGAGACCCAGTACTTC. It translates to CASSYSVSQETQYF. This sequence joins TRBV6-8 and TRBJ2-5; no clear D. CDR1 and CDR2 from the germline V gene are MNHGY and SAAAGT. Trimming removed 0 bases at V and 1 base at J, with 6 bases between. The CDR3 sequence is 14 residues long.

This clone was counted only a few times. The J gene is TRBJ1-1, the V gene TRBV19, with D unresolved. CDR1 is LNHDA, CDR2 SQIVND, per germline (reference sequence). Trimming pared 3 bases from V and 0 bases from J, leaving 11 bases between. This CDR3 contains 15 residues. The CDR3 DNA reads TGTGCCAGTAGTATTTCTGTTGTGGTGAACACTGAAGCTTTCTTT. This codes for CASSISVVVNTEAFF.

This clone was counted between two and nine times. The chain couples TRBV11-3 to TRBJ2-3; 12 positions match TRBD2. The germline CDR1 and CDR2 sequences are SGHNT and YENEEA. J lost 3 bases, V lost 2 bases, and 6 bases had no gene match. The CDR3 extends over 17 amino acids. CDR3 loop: CASSLTGLAGITDTQYF. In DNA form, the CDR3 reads TGTGCCAGCAGCTTAACCGGACTAGCGGGAATAACAGATACGCAGTATTTT.

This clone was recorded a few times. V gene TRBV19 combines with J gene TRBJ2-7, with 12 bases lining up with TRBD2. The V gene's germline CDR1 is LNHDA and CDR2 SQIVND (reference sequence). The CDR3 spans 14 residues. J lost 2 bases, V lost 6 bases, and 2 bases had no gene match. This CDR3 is CASRRTSGTYEQYF. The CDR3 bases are TGTGCCAGTAGACGGACTAGCGGGACCTACGAGCAGTACTTC.